Listed here are 3 T cell receptor beta chains from one sample, sequenced in a study of T cell responses to AZD1222 COVID-19 vaccine. Using immunoSEQ multiplex PCR, the repertoire was profiled, and TCRdb retains in-frame clones only, with some absent. Of about 99,000 clones in the sample, roughly nine tenths were seen once. The sequences come from peripheral blood, collected on day 0 of AZD1222 vaccination. These receptors originate from an adult in good health.

This clone was seen more than once but under ten times. The chain couples TRBV12-5 to TRBJ1-3, with no clear D. The germline V and J ends were trimmed by 0 bases and 0 bases, with 12 bases remaining between them. Germline V CDR1 and CDR2: LGHNT, FRNRAP. The CDR3 has 17 residues. This chain's CDR3 is CASGLVGFGFSGNTIYF. Written as DNA, the CDR3 is TGTGCTAGTGGTTTGGTAGGGTTCGGATTCTCTGGAAACACCATATATTTT.

The chain recombines TRBV7-7 with TRBJ2-2; 8 bases are a match to TRBD1. The CDR3 length is 15 residues. CDR1 and CDR2 (germline): SSHAT, FNYEAQ (reference sequence). As DNA, the CDR3 is TGTGCTAGCCAAAGGCAGGGGGCCGACACCGGGGAGCTGTTTTTT. Protein: CASQRQGADTGELFF.

The V gene is TRBV7-9, the J gene TRBJ1-2, with 8 nucleotides matching TRBD1. Germline V gene data show CDR1 as SEHNR and CDR2 as FQNEAQ (reference sequence). The J segment lost 8 bases and the V segment lost 1 base, leaving 6 bases of the junction unmatched. The CDR3 has 14 amino acids. The CDR3 region has the DNA TGTGCCAGCAGCTTAGTGGGACAGGATTGGGGCTACACCTTC. Its protein is CASSLVGQDWGYTF. The full variable domain, in which reference TRBV7-9 and TRBJ1-2 provide the parts outside the CDR3, is DTGVSQNPRHKITKRGQNVTFRCDPISEHNRLYWYRQTLGQGPEFLTYFQNEAQLEKSRLLSDRFSAERPKGSFSTLEIQRTEQGDSAMYLCASSLVGQDWGYTFGSGTRLTVV.